Below, 10 T cell receptor beta chains from the same sample are listed, as sequenced in a study of cytomegalovirus exposure and HLA in healthy donors (dated by TCRdb to 2016 to 2017). Preparation of the library involved the immunoSEQ multiplex PCR assay. For the multiplex PCR, a mixture combining 60 forward primers for TCR Vbeta segments and 13 reverse primers for TCR Jbeta segments was used. TCRdb mirrors the immuneACCESS table, restricted to in-frame sequences. Some clones are absent from its copies; in checked studies, under half trace to an unresolved V gene, and the reason for the others is unknown. For this sample the table gives about 150,000 clones, of which about 80% were detected only once. About 1.6% of the sample goes to the ten largest clones. Specimen: PBMCs. These receptors came from a man in his forties in good health and CMV-seronegative.

With respect to this clone: The sample carries other DNA sequences with the same CDR3. The chain couples TRBV2 to TRBJ1-4, with 8 bases lining up with TRBD1. The CDR3 consists of 16 residues. Germline loops: CDR1 SNHLY, CDR2 FYNNEI. The J segment lost 5 bases and the V segment lost 4 bases, leaving 9 bases of the junction unmatched. As DNA, the CDR3 is TGTGCCAGCAGTGGGGCGACAGGGGCAATCAATGAAAAACTGTTTTTT. It is translated as CASSGATGAINEKLFF.

The rearrangement joins TRBV4-1 to TRBJ2-7, with a possible D match to TRBD1 (6 bases). Between the trimmed V and J ends, which lost 1 base and 2 bases, there was a span of 12 bases. The CDR3 runs 15 residues. Germline CDR1 MGHRA, CDR2 YSYEKL. This chain's CDR3 is CASSQAVQGTYEQYF. The CDR3 DNA is TGCGCCAGCAGCCAAGCTGTACAGGGAACCTACGAGCAGTACTTC.

DNA for the CDR3: TGTGCCAGCAGTTACACCGGGACTAGCGGGAGAAATGAGCAGTTCTTC. It is translated as CASSYTGTSGRNEQFF. The chain links TRBV27 to TRBJ2-1; 14 bases align to TRBD2. CDR3 length equals 16 residues. J lost 7 bases, V lost 4 bases, and 6 bases had no gene match. CDR1 is MNHEY, CDR2 SMNVEV, per germline (reference sequence).

Concerning this clone: One junction end does not reproduce the germline sequence, and a read error may be involved. The chain joins TRBV7-9 to TRBJ2-1; TRBD2 is a possible D gene (6 bases). CDR3 length: 16 amino acids. Looked up from germline, CDR1 is SEHNR and CDR2 is FQNEAQ (reference sequence). The CDR3 sequence is CSSSPQDYSSYNEQFF. The CDR3 DNA sequence: TGTTCCAGCAGCCCCCAGGACTATAGCTCCTACAATGAGCAGTTCTTC.

About this clone itself: Germline and junction disagree at one end, which may indicate a read error. V and J are TRBV7-9 and TRBJ2-6, with D tentatively TRBD1 (5 bases). This CDR3 contains 15 residues. Germline-derived CDR1 and CDR2 are SEHNR and FQNEAQ (reference sequence). CDR3 residues: CASSLFGSGANGLTF. The CDR3 coding sequence is TGTGCCAGCAGCTTATTTGGCTCTGGGGCCAACGGCCTGACTTTC. Variable domain in full (rest from reference TRBV7-9 and TRBJ2-6): DTGVSQNPRHKITKRGQNVTFRCDPISEHNRLYWYRQTLGQGPEFLTYFQNEAQLEKSRLLSDRFSAERPKGSFSTLEIQRTEQGDSAMYLCASSLFGSGANGLTFGAGSRLTVL.

This clone was counted between two and nine times. The rearrangement joins TRBV13 to TRBJ1-2, with D perhaps TRBD1 (6 bases). Trimming removed 0 bases at V and 4 bases at J, with 9 bases between. CDR3 size: 14 residues. Germline V gene data show CDR1 as PRHDT and CDR2 as FYEKMQ (reference sequence). For the CDR3, the DNA is TGTGCCAGCAGCTTAGGCGGCAGGGGCTATGGCTACACCTTC. This codes for CASSLGGRGYGYTF.

This chain uses TRBV10-3 with TRBJ2-5, with no clear D. With 0 bases removed from V and 5 bases from J, the gap between germline ends came to 10 bases. This CDR3 has 14 amino acids. CDR1 is ENHRY, CDR2 SYGVKD, per germline. For the CDR3, the DNA is TGTGCCATCAGTGAGTCTCCCGCGAGGGAGACCCAGTACTTC. Translated: CAISESPARETQYF.

The genes are TRBV6-6 and TRBJ2-7; a possible D gene is TRBD1 (5 bases). This CDR3 spans 13 amino acids. V lost 0 bases and J 3 bases, leaving 6 bases between the germline ends. CDR1 is MNHNY, CDR2 SVGAGI, per germline (reference sequence). The CDR3 DNA is TGTGCCAGCAGTTACTCAGACAGCTACGAGCAGTACTTC. Translation gives CASSYSDSYEQYF.

The chain has TRBV28 and TRBJ1-6, with TRBD1 identical over 8 bases. The CDR3 spans 15 residues. Germline values: CDR1 MDHEN, CDR2 SYDVKM. J lost 9 bases, V lost 5 bases, and 9 bases had no gene match. DNA for the CDR3: TGTGCCAGCAGTCTTCAGGGGGCATTCAGTTCACCCCTCCACTTT. Translation: CASSLQGAFSSPLHF.

The chain couples TRBV4-1 to TRBJ1-1, with D perhaps TRBD1 (5 bases). The V end lost 4 bases, the J end lost 6 bases, and 18 bases lay between the germline ends. This CDR3 comprises 15 residues. Germline CDR1 reads MGHRA; CDR2 reads YSYEKL. This CDR3 is CASSPMGGSGAEAFF. The CDR3 DNA reads TGCGCCAGCAGCCCCATGGGGGGGTCCGGCGCTGAAGCTTTCTTT.